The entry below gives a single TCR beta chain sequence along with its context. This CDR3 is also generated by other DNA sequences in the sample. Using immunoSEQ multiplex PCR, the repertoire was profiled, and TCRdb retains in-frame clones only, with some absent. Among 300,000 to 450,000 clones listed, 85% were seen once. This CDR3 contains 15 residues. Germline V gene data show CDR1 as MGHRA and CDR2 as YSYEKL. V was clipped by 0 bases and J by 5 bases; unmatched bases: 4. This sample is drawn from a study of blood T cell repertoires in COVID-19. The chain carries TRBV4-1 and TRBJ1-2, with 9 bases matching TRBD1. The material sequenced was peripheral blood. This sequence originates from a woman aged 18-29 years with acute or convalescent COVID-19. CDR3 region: CASSQDIGTGYGYTF. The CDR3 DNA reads TGCGCCAGCAGCCAAGATATTGGGACAGGGTATGGCTACACCTTC.